This is a list of T cell receptor beta chains from one sample in a study of PD-1 blockade in classical Hodgkin lymphoma. The assay was immunoSEQ multiplex PCR, and TCRdb's table has in-frame clones only and misses some. The sample comprises 20,000 to 25,000 clones, 90% to 95% of which are singletons, and roughly 6% rests with the top ten. The sequencing input was peripheral blood mononuclear cells (PBMCs). These receptors were taken from a human donor with classical Hodgkin lymphoma. Each CDR3 is given with its conserved first and last residue. The D gene is left open where the match is weak. Clone size is not always given. Where it is, it says once, few, many or a class for expanded clones.

abundance	d_gene	v_gene	j_gene	CDR3aa	CDR3nt
.	.	TRBV5-8	TRBJ1-2	CASSFFTGSGSYGYTF	TGTGCCAGCAGCTTTTTTACCGGATCAGGTTCCTATGGCTACACCTTC
.	.	TRBV7-2	TRBJ2-7	CASSLEVGQYF	TGTGCCAGCAGCTTAGAGGTCGGGCAGTACTTC
.	.	TRBV4-3	TRBJ2-3	CASSRRGYTDTQYF	TGCGCCAGCAGCCGGCGCGGGTACACAGATACGCAGTATTTT
.	.	TRBV7-9	TRBJ2-7	CASSLVSYEQYF	TGTGCCAGCAGCTTAGTTTCTTACGAGCAGTACTTC
.	.	TRBV5-6	TRBJ2-7	CASSLWGSLYEQYF	TGTGCCAGCAGCTTGTGGGGATCGCTCTACGAGCAGTACTTC
.	.	TRBV5-1	TRBJ1-5	CASSLGSDNQPQHF	TGCGCCAGCAGCTTAGGGTCAGACAATCAGCCCCAGCATTTT
.	.	TRBV29-1	TRBJ1-4	CSVRGGANEKLFF	TGCAGCGTGAGGGGGGGGGCTAATGAAAAACTGTTTTTT
.	TRBD1	TRBV5-6	TRBJ1-2	CASSLWTGARGYTF	TGTGCCAGCAGCTTGTGGACAGGGGCCCGTGGCTACACCTTC
.	TRBD1	TRBV7-2	TRBJ1-4	CASSWGGGGGEKLFF	TGTGCCAGCAGTTGGGGTGGAGGGGGCGGTGAAAAACTGTTTTTT
.	TRBD2	TRBV2	TRBJ2-5	CASSKRGGLETQYF	TGTGCCAGCAGTAAGCGGGGGGGCCTGGAGACCCAGTACTTC
.	TRBD2	TRBV6-6	TRBJ2-2	CATTPGGTPNTGELFF	TGTGCCACCACCCCGGGGGGAACTCCGAACACCGGGGAGCTGTTTTTT
.	.	TRBV4-3	TRBJ2-2	CASSQGVGGGAAGELFF	TGCGCCAGCAGCCAAGGGGTCGGAGGGGGGGCCGCCGGGGAGCTGTTTTTT
.	.	TRBV5-8	TRBJ1-4	CASSLGDRSEKLFF	TGTGCCAGCAGCTTGGGGGACCGTTCTGAAAAACTGTTTTTT
.	.	TRBV23-1	TRBJ2-7	CASKSRISSYEQYF	TGCGCCAGCAAATCGCGGATCAGCTCCTACGAGCAGTACTTC
.	.	TRBV27	TRBJ2-1	CASSLYSEYNEQFF	TGTGCCAGCAGTTTATATTCGGAATACAATGAGCAGTTCTTC
.	.	TRBV6-5	TRBJ2-5	CASGRETQYF	TGTGCCAGCGGAAGAGAGACCCAGTACTTC
.	TRBD1	TRBV28	TRBJ2-1	CASSLRGPGYNEQFF	TGTGCCAGCAGTTTAAGGGGGCCAGGGTACAATGAGCAGTTCTTC
once	.	TRBV9	TRBJ2-7	CASSVGGDSTYEQYF	TGTGCCAGCAGCGTAGGAGGGGATTCGACCTACGAGCAGTACTTC
.	TRBD1	TRBV7-7	TRBJ1-3	CANRIGDRASGNTIYF	TGTGCCAACCGAATCGGTGACAGGGCCTCTGGAAACACCATATATTTT
.	TRBD2	TRBV7-8	TRBJ2-3	CASSLASGRGGSGTQYF	TGTGCCAGCAGCTTAGCCTCCGGGCGGGGGGGCTCCGGTACGCAGTATTTT
.	.	TRBV7-4	TRBJ2-1	CASSLNRAGRNEQFF	TGTGCCAGCAGCCTAAACAGGGCTGGCCGAAATGAGCAGTTCTTC
.	.	TRBV15	TRBJ2-7	CATSREMTFSYEQYF	TGTGCCACCAGCAGAGAGATGACGTTCTCCTACGAGCAGTACTTC
.	.	TRBV18	TRBJ2-1	CASSPRTWDQGNNEQFF	TGTGCCAGCTCACCGAGAACATGGGACCAAGGAAACAATGAGCAGTTCTTC
.	TRBD1	TRBV11-2	TRBJ1-4	CASSPQGLGEKLFF	TGTGCCAGCAGCCCACAGGGGCTTGGGGAAAAACTGTTTTTT
.	.	TRBV19	TRBJ1-5	CASSVGLNQPQHF	TGTGCCAGTAGTGTGGGACTTAATCAGCCCCAGCATTTT
.	.	TRBV5-6	TRBJ2-7	CASSLRRSYEQYF	TGTGCCAGCAGCTTGCGGCGGTCCTACGAGCAGTACTTC
.	TRBD1	TRBV7-2	TRBJ2-7	CASSWDSHYEQYF	TGTGCCAGCAGCTGGGACAGCCACTACGAGCAGTACTTC
.	.	TRBV6-5	TRBJ2-7	CASSQARYEQYF	TGTGCCAGCAGCCAGGCACGCTACGAGCAGTACTTC
once	.	TRBV4-3	TRBJ1-5	CASSQGPGSNQPQHF	TGCGCCAGCAGCCAAGGACCCGGAAGCAATCAGCCCCAGCATTTT
.	TRBD1	TRBV9	TRBJ2-1	CASSPPGVRGYNEQFF	TGTGCCAGCAGCCCGCCAGGCGTCAGGGGGTACAATGAGCAGTTCTTC
.	TRBD1	TRBV15	TRBJ2-2	CATSSRDRGRAGELFF	TGTGCCACCAGCAGCAGGGACAGGGGGCGAGCCGGGGAGCTGTTTTTT
.	.	TRBV11-2	TRBJ1-3	CASSLGPGNTIYF	TGTGCCAGCAGCTTAGGGCCTGGAAACACCATATATTTT
.	.	TRBV15	TRBJ2-5	CATSRDISGETQYF	TGTGCCACCAGCAGAGATATCTCAGGGGAGACCCAGTACTTC
.	TRBD1	TRBV7-9	TRBJ2-7	CASSRDRVPYEQYF	TGTGCCAGCAGCCGGGACAGGGTGCCCTACGAGCAGTACTTC
.	.	TRBV6-5	TRBJ1-1	CASSYGLLGDAEAFF	TGTGCCAGCAGCTACGGGCTTCTAGGGGACGCTGAAGCTTTCTTT
.	.	TRBV5-1	TRBJ2-7	CASSFGERASSYEQYF	TGCGCCAGCAGCTTCGGGGAGCGGGCCAGCTCCTACGAGCAGTACTTC
.	TRBD1	TRBV28	TRBJ1-1	CASSEGANTEAFF	TGTGCCAGCAGTGAGGGGGCGAACACTGAAGCTTTCTTT
.	.	TRBV10-1	TRBJ2-2	CASSESRPGELFF	TGCGCCAGCAGTGAGTCTAGGCCCGGGGAGCTGTTTTTT
.	.	TRBV19	TRBJ2-7	CASSIRTAYEQYF	TGTGCCAGTAGTATCAGGACAGCCTACGAGCAGTACTTC
.	TRBD1	TRBV19	TRBJ2-5	CASSGTGGQETQYF	TGTGCCAGCTCCGGGACAGGGGGCCAAGAGACCCAGTACTTC
.	.	TRBV21-1	TRBJ1-6	CASNSLQGSYNSPLHF	TGTGCCAGCAACAGTCTACAGGGGTCCTATAATTCACCCCTCCACTTT
.	TRBD1	TRBV2	TRBJ1-2	CARNIPRGSGYTF	TGTGCCAGGAATATACCCAGGGGGAGTGGCTACACCTTC
.	.	TRBV6-5	TRBJ2-1	CATGVSSYNEQFF	TGTGCCACCGGGGTTAGCTCCTACAATGAGCAGTTCTTC
.	TRBD2	TRBV5-6	TRBJ2-2	CASSRNERGWTGELFF	TGTGCCAGCAGCCGGAATGAGCGGGGATGGACCGGGGAGCTGTTTTTT
.	TRBD1	TRBV6-6	TRBJ1-2	CASSYSKGQGGGYTF	TGTGCCAGCAGTTACTCGAAGGGACAGGGTGGTGGCTACACCTTC
.	.	TRBV6-5	TRBJ2-2	CASSTGRGTGELFF	TGTGCCAGCAGTACGGGACGGGGCACCGGGGAGCTGTTTTTT
.	TRBD1	TRBV6-6	TRBJ1-1	CASSYPMTGGNTEAFF	TGTGCCAGCAGTTACCCCATGACAGGGGGGAACACTGAAGCTTTCTTT
.	.	TRBV4-3	TRBJ1-1	CASSQLFLGVMNTEAFF	TGCGCCAGCAGCCAACTATTTTTAGGGGTCATGAACACTGAAGCTTTCTTT
.	.	TRBV9	TRBJ2-2	CASSDRRGAGTGELFF	TGTGCCAGCAGCGACCGCAGGGGGGCGGGCACCGGGGAGCTGTTTTTT
.	.	TRBV4-1	TRBJ2-3	CASSQGLLADTQYF	TGCGCCAGCAGCCAAGGTTTGTTGGCAGATACGCAGTATTTT